This T cell receptor (beta chain) was sequenced for a study of blood T cell repertoires in COVID-19 (TCRdb year 2020). At the level of the whole study: Samples covering the acute and convalescent phases of COVID-19 were provided by collaborators in the United States, Italy and Spain. The material from the prospective study consisted of cDNA or gDNA derived from T cells, B-cell-depleted T cells, or PBMCs. Subjects who had been exposed to COVID-19, were actively infected with it, or had recovered from it provided the deeply sampled blood TCRbeta repertoires that made up the dataset. The repertoires were released in a freely available public database meant as a resource for research on the immune response to SARS-CoV-2. The samples were drawn from the first 160 participants of the ongoing ImmuneRACE study and from under 1,500 subjects provided by 6 global collaborators. A de-identified subject ID, COVID-19 status, age in years and sex were almost always included in the sample metadata. Where available, HLA class I and class II types were obtained from metadata supplied by the sample provider rather than from assay-based typing.

In the prospective study, participants were roughly 18 to 100 years old, resided in about two dozen geographic areas of the United States, and were enrolled through a virtual design. In the prospective study, cohorts were assigned on the basis of participant-reported clinical history obtained from a screening survey and a study questionnaire. Recovered participants in ImmuneRACE Cohort 3 were defined as having two consecutive negative NP/OP PCR tests, clearance from a healthcare professional, or resolution of symptoms. In the prospective study, whole blood, serum and a nasopharyngeal or oropharyngeal swab were collected from each participant by mobile phlebotomists. Participants in the prospective study had the option to provide additional blood draws and questionnaires over a 2-month period. Blood samples from the prospective study were shipped frozen or at room temperature prior to DNA extraction.

With regard to this clone: The antigen this receptor binds is unknown. The input lacks base qualities; no much larger clone sits a single base away.

TCRbeta CDR3 regions were amplified from genomic DNA by means of the immunoSEQ Assay, a bias-controlled multiplex PCR. The paper's processing steps were these. The number of nucleated cells in each sample was estimated by amplification of reference gene primers within the assay. To quantify the absolute abundance of each unique TCRbeta CDR3 rearrangement, sequence reads were collapsed and filtered. For each sample, productive Simpson clonality was calculated by taking the square root of Simpson's diversity index across productive rearrangements. The immuneACCESS repertoire file appears here via TCRdb, limited to in-frame rearrangements. These files lack a portion of the clones; in checked studies, under half of the deficit traces to unresolved V genes, and the cause of the others is not known. V, J and clone size are those of that table, while D and trimming were read from the DNA. The sample contains 95,000 to 150,000 clones, around 83% of them found a single time. The ten largest make up 3% to 4.5% of the sample.

The junction shows trimming of 0 bases on V and 0 bases on J, plus 9 bases between the germline ends. From the cysteine up to the phenylalanine, the CDR3 has a length of 15 residues. The entry retains the CDR3 DNA only, 45 bases that are in frame from base 1. CDR1 and CDR2 are drawn from the germline V gene: SGHRS, YFSETQ. Here is what the overall study found, with its caveats: Clinical and demographic metadata were provided uncurated, with the amount varying by source and participant.

The V gene is TRBV5-1 and the J gene is TRBJ1-1; no D gene is confidently identified. Sequences were obtained from PBMCs or T cells enriched from blood (not recorded which). The sequence was collected from a young woman who had recovered from COVID-19. The CDR3 has the sequence CASSLAVRMNTEAFF. In nucleotides, the sequence is TGCGCCAGCAGCTTGGCGGTCAGGATGAACACTGAAGCTTTCTTT.